This TCR beta chain was identified during a study of beta chain features in type 1 diabetes. Background on the study: Patients did not differ from healthy donors in age, gender or cell yield. Study findings and constraints: Type 1 diabetes patients had moderately but significantly shorter TCRB CDR3s in all four CD4+ subsets.

The sequenced template was cDNA made from the entire isolated RNA. Data came from immunoSEQ multiplex PCR; TCRdb stores just in-frame clones and leaves some out. The sample includes about 170,000 clones, 6.5% to 9.5% of them seen just once. This clone was counted a few times. What it recognizes is unknown. Sequencing was performed on central memory CD4+ T cells from blood. The sequence came from a woman between 40 and 55 years old with type 1 diabetes.

This CDR3 reads CASSPTGGVGNIQYF. The CDR3 DNA reads TGTGCCAGCAGCCCCACAGGGGGCGTCGGAAACATTCAGTACTTC. This chain links TRBV9 with TRBJ2-4; 9 bases line up with TRBD1. Looked up from germline, CDR1 is SGDLS and CDR2 is YYNGEE. This CDR3 comprises 15 residues. Losses at the gene ends were 4 bases for V and 6 bases for J; bases not matched to a gene: 8.